This TCR beta chain was identified in a study of T-cell memory formation after mild COVID-19. A single record per CDR3 protein comes from TCRdb applying MiXCR to the 5' RACE reads. The sample lists around 450,000 distinct CDR3 sequences; about 19% were seen once. The CDR3 is made up of 16 amino acids. Trimming took 3 bases from V and 1 from J; bases not matched to a gene: 3. Germline V lookup: CDR1 ENHRY, CDR2 SYGVKD. This sequence was found in an adult woman who had mild COVID-19 (a few samples of this study predate the infection). Cell type and time point are not known. The gene calls are TRBV10-3 and TRBJ2-5, with 12 bases lining up with TRBD2. Sequenced sample: PBMCs or a T cell subset sorted from them (not recorded which). Here the CDR3 DNA reads TGTGCCATCAGTGATCTAGCGGGAGGGACCCAAGAGACCCAGTACTTC. Its translation: CAISDLAGGTQETQYF.